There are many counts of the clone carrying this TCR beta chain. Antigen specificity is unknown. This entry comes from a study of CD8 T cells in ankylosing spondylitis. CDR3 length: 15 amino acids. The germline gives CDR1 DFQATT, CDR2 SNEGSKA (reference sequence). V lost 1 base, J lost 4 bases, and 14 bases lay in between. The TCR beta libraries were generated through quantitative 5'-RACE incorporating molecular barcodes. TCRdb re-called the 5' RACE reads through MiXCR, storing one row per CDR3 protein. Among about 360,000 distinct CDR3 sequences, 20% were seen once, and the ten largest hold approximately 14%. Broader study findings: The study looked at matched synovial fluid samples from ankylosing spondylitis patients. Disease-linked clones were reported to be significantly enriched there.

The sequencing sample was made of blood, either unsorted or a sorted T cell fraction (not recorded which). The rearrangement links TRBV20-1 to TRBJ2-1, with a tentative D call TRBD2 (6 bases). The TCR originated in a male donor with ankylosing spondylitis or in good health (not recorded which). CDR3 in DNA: TGCAGTGCTAGAGGAACCCGTGGGGGGTACAATGAGCAGTTCTTC. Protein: CSARGTRGGYNEQFF.